This is a list of T cell receptor beta chains from one sample in a study of OX40 agonist ivuxolimab in advanced cancers. TCRdb's copy holds only in-frame clones and misses some; the assay was immunoSEQ multiplex PCR. The data show more than 80,000 clones, more than 80% seen once. The sample here was CD4+ or CD8+ T cells sorted from blood, taken in a trial of the OX40 agonist ivuxolimab. The receptor source for this set is an adult with an advanced solid tumor such as melanoma, head and neck, liver or kidney cancer. The CDR3 runs from the conserved cysteine through the conserved F or W. The D gene is left open where the match is weak. Clone size is not always given. Where it is, it says once, few, many or a class for expanded clones.

V gene	J gene	D gene	clone size	CDR3 DNA	CDR3 protein
TRBV30	TRBJ1-2	NA	NA	TGTGCCTGGAGTGTACCAGGTCGCTACACCTTC	CAWSVPGRYTF
TRBV30	TRBJ2-3	TRBD2	NA	TGTGCCTGGAACTGGGGACTAGCGGCCACAGATACGCAGTATTTT	CAWNWGLAATDTQYF
TRBV4-1	TRBJ2-7	NA	NA	TGCGCCAGCAGCCAAGATACAGGGTTTGGCGAGCAGTACTTC	CASSQDTGFGEQYF
TRBV28	TRBJ2-5	TRBD2	NA	TGTGCCAGCAGTTTACTCCTAGCGGGAGGAAACCAAGAGACCCAGTACTTC	CASSLLLAGGNQETQYF
TRBV9	TRBJ2-7	NA	NA	TGTGCCAGCAGCGCACAACCGGGACTCATCCTAGGCGAGCAGTACTTC	CASSAQPGLILGEQYF
TRBV27	TRBJ2-1	TRBD2	NA	TGTGCCAGCAGCTCCAGACTAGCCTCCTACAATGAGCAGTTCTTC	CASSSRLASYNEQFF
TRBV7-3	TRBJ2-5	NA	NA	TGTGCCAGCAGCTTACAGATACAAGAGACCCAGTACTTC	CASSLQIQETQYF
TRBV7-8	TRBJ2-1	NA	once	TGTGCCAGCACGGCGGGATTCACCTACAATGAGCAGTTCTTC	CASTAGFTYNEQFF
TRBV4-1	TRBJ2-1	NA	NA	TGCGCCAGCAGACCCCACATAGCGACCTACAATGAGCAGTTCTTC	CASRPHIATYNEQFF
TRBV29-1	TRBJ1-3	NA	NA	TGCAGCGTTACACAGGGCCCCTCTGGAAACACCATATATTTT	CSVTQGPSGNTIYF
TRBV7-6	TRBJ2-7	TRBD2	NA	TGTGCCAGCAGTCGAGGGACTAGCGAGTCCCACGAGCAGTACTTC	CASSRGTSESHEQYF
TRBV10-2	TRBJ1-1	NA	NA	TGCGCCAGCATTTCCTCCCGACTGAACACTGAAGCTTTCTTT	CASISSRLNTEAFF
TRBV9	TRBJ2-1	NA	NA	TGTGCCAGCAGCGTAGAGGGACTTTGGGGTAATGAGCAGTTCTTC	CASSVEGLWGNEQFF
TRBV10-2	TRBJ2-3	NA	NA	TGCGCCAGCAACGGTCCTAGCACAGATACGCAGTATTTT	CASNGPSTDTQYF
TRBV9	TRBJ1-1	NA	NA	TGTGCCAGCAGCGTAGTAGGGGTGGATGCGACTGAAGCTTTCTTT	CASSVVGVDATEAFF
TRBV6-6	TRBJ1-1	NA	NA	TGTGCCTCGGCCTTGGGGGGGACACCGAATTTGGTGACTTTCTTT	CASALGGTPNLVTFF
TRBV2	TRBJ1-1	TRBD1	NA	TGTGCCAGCAGCGACCGGGACAGATTGAACACTGAAGCTTTCTTT	CASSDRDRLNTEAFF
TRBV6-1	TRBJ2-7	TRBD1	once	TGTGCCAGCAGTGAAGGGACAGGGGGCTACGAGCAGTACTTC	CASSEGTGGYEQYF
TRBV29-1	TRBJ1-4	TRBD1	NA	TGCAGCGTGGCCCAGGGGGTCCGGGGAGCAACTAATGAAAAACTGTTTTTT	CSVAQGVRGATNEKLFF
TRBV19	TRBJ1-1	NA	NA	TGTGCCAGTAGCCTGGGGGACACTGAAGCTTTCTTT	CASSLGDTEAFF
TRBV6-1	TRBJ1-5	TRBD1	NA	TGTGCCAGCCAACAGGGGGCTTTCGAGCAGCCCCAGCATTTT	CASQQGAFEQPQHF
TRBV6-5	TRBJ2-7	TRBD1	NA	TGTGCCAGCAGAAGGACCGGGACAGGGTATGACGAGCAGTACTTC	CASRRTGTGYDEQYF
TRBV11-3	TRBJ2-5	NA	NA	TGTGCCAGCAGCTTAGATGAGGGCCAAGAGACCCAGTACTTC	CASSLDEGQETQYF
TRBV6-5	TRBJ1-1	TRBD1	NA	TGTGCCAGCAGTTACTCGATCCCGACGGACAGGGGGGCTTTCTTT	CASSYSIPTDRGAFF
TRBV4-2	TRBJ2-5	NA	NA	TGTGCCAGCAGCCAAATCCAGAGTGCGTGGGAGACCCAGTACTTC	CASSQIQSAWETQYF
TRBV30	TRBJ2-1	NA	NA	TGTGCCTGGGCAGGCCATGAGCAGTTCTTC	CAWAGHEQFF